This is a list of T cell receptor beta chains from one sample in a study of blood T cell repertoires in COVID-19. The repertoire was sequenced with immunoSEQ multiplex PCR; TCRdb's copy has only in-frame clones and lacks some. The table has under 350,000 clones, about 92% seen once. The sample comprised PBMCs or T cells enriched from blood (not recorded which). The receptor source for this set is a man between 60 and 70 years old who had recovered from COVID-19. The CDR3 runs from the conserved cysteine through the conserved F or W. The D gene is left open where the match is weak.

v_call	d_call	cdr3_aa
TRBV12-5	TRBD1	CASGSTPGQILYEQYF
TRBV5-1	TRBD2	CASSSGLAGRNEQFF
TRBV6-2/TRBV6-3	TRBD1	CASSSDRGWNEQFF
TRBV12-5	-	CASGTTGSSYGYTF
TRBV27	-	CASSLSGSQPQHF
TRBV3-1/TRBV3-2	-	CASSRGGARYQETQYF
TRBV4-1	-	CASRKEGANTGELFF
TRBV7-2	-	CASSHVRVVTDTQYF
TRBV27	TRBD2	CASSFGTSGSNEQFF
TRBV7-3	TRBD1	CASSLAGTAANYGYTF
TRBV3-1/TRBV3-2	-	CASSPEQAIQPQHF